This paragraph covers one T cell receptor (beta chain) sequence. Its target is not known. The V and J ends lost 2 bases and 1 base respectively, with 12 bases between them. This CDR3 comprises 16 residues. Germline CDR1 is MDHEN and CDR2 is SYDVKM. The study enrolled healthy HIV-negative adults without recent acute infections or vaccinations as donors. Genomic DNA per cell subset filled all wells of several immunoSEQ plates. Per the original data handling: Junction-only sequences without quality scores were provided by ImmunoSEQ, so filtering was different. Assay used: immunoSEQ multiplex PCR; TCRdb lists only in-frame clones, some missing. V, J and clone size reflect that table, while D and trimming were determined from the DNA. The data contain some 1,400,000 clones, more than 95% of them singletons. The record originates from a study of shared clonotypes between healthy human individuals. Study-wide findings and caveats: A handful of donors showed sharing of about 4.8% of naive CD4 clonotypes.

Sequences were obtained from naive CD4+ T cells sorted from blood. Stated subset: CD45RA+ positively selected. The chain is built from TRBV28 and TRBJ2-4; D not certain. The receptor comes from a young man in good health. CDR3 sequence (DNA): TGTGCCAGCAGTTTAATTTTCGGGCGGGCCAAAAACATTCAGTACTTC. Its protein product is CASSLIFGRAKNIQYF. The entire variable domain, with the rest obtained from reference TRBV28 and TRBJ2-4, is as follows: DVKVTQSSRYLVKRTGEKVFLECVQDMDHENMFWYRQDPGLGLRLIYFSYDVKMKEKGDIPEGYSVSREKKERFSLILESASTNQTSMYLCASSLIFGRAKNIQYFGAGTRLSVL.